This TCR beta chain was observed in a study of identical twins. This clonotype was recorded a few times. The CDR3 loop spans 13 amino acids. Germline lookup yields CDR1 LNHNV and CDR2 YYDKDF (reference sequence). V lost 10 bases to trimming and J lost 3 bases; unmatched junction nucleotides: 6. The cDNA had a unique molecular identifier and a template-switch universal primer site. From the 5' RACE reads, TCRdb called clonotypes with MiXCR, one entry per CDR3 protein. The sample has 200,000 to 250,000 distinct CDR3 sequences; about 13% are singletons. Separately, the same data were catalogued under a study of yellow fever vaccine responses in identical twins.

What was sequenced was memory (CD45RO+) T cells sorted from blood. This chain uses TRBV15 with TRBJ2-3; 8 bases agree with TRBD2. The receptor was isolated from a woman between 18 and 30 years old in good health. The CDR3 protein is CAIRLAMTDTQYF. The CDR3 DNA follows: TGTGCCATCAGACTAGCGATGACAGATACGCAGTATTTT.